A selection of T cell receptor beta chains follows, all from one sample in a study of cytomegalovirus exposure and HLA in healthy donors. The protocol was immunoSEQ multiplex PCR, while the TCRdb copy is restricted to in-frame clones and leaves out a portion. The profile covers more than 250,000 clones, with around 90% appearing a single time and over 1% taken by the ten largest. The sample consisted of PBMCs. These receptor sequences come from a woman aged 25 to 39 in good health and CMV-seropositive. Each CDR3 is given with its conserved first and last residue. D genes are given only for firm matches. Where a row states a size, it is once, few, many or the class of an expanded clone; other rows omit it.

V: TRBV29-1; J: TRBJ1-1; size: -; D: TRBD1; DNA: TGCAGCGTTGAACGGACAGGGAACACTGAAGCTTTCTTT; CDR3: CSVERTGNTEAFF
V: TRBV7-3; J: TRBJ1-2; size: -; D: -; DNA: TGTGCCAGCAGCTTAAGGGGGCCAGGGGACTATGGCTACACCTTC; CDR3: CASSLRGPGDYGYTF
V: TRBV6-6; J: TRBJ2-7; size: -; D: TRBD2; DNA: TGTGCCAGCAGCCCGGGAGGGACTCGCTACGAGCAGTACTTC; CDR3: CASSPGGTRYEQYF
V: TRBV5-6; J: TRBJ2-1; size: -; D: -; DNA: TGTGCCAGCAGCTTTCTCAAGGGTTACAATGAGCAGTTCTTC; CDR3: CASSFLKGYNEQFF
V: TRBV7-3; J: TRBJ2-3; size: -; D: -; DNA: TGTGCCAGCAGCTTAAGACTAGGCGCAGATACGCAGTATTTT; CDR3: CASSLRLGADTQYF
V: TRBV6-5; J: TRBJ2-5; size: -; D: TRBD2; DNA: TGTGCCAGCAGTCCCCTTCTAGCGGGGGTGGAGACCCAGTACTTC; CDR3: CASSPLLAGVETQYF
V: TRBV14; J: TRBJ2-7; size: few; D: TRBD2; DNA: TGTGCCAGCAGCGGGGGGGGTCACTCCTACGAGCAGTACTTC; CDR3: CASSGGGHSYEQYF
V: TRBV5-6; J: TRBJ2-5; size: once; D: TRBD2; DNA: TGTGCCAGCAGCGGGAGGGACGGCCAAGAGACCCAGTACTTC; CDR3: CASSGRDGQETQYF
V: TRBV28; J: TRBJ2-5; size: -; D: TRBD2; DNA: TGTGCCAGCGATCTTGTAGCGGGAGGAGGGGAGACCCAGTACTTC; CDR3: CASDLVAGGGETQYF
V: TRBV5-1; J: TRBJ2-2; size: -; D: TRBD1; DNA: TGCGCCAGCAGCTCTCTACCCGGGACAGGGTCCGGGGAGCTGTTTTTT; CDR3: CASSSLPGTGSGELFF
V: TRBV5-5; J: TRBJ1-2; size: -; D: -; DNA: TGTGCCAGCAGCTTAGATAGGGCGACTTCCTATGGCTACACCTTC; CDR3: CASSLDRATSYGYTF
V: TRBV6-4; J: TRBJ2-3; size: -; D: -; DNA: TGTGCCAGCAGTCCCAGGGGTGGCACAGATACGCAGTATTTT; CDR3: CASSPRGGTDTQYF
V: TRBV7-2; J: TRBJ2-6; size: -; D: -; DNA: TGTGCCAGCAGCTATGCGGGGCTCTCTGGGGCCAACGTCCTGACTTTC; CDR3: CASSYAGLSGANVLTF
V: TRBV4-1; J: TRBJ2-1; size: -; D: TRBD2; DNA: TGCGCCAGCAGCCAAGATTGGACTAGCGGCAATGAGCAGTTCTTC; CDR3: CASSQDWTSGNEQFF
V: TRBV27; J: TRBJ2-5; size: once; D: -; DNA: TGTGCCAGCAGTTTGAGTCGACAAGAGACCCAGTACTTC; CDR3: CASSLSRQETQYF
V: TRBV11-2; J: TRBJ2-2; size: -; D: -; DNA: TGTGCCAGCGGTAGGGTTGTGTCCGGGGAGCTGTTTTTT; CDR3: CASGRVVSGELFF
V: TRBV9; J: TRBJ2-7; size: -; D: -; DNA: TGTGCCAGCAGCGCCGGGAGGGGGCGCGAGCAGTACTTC; CDR3: CASSAGRGREQYF
V: TRBV29-1; J: TRBJ1-2; size: -; D: -; DNA: TGCAGCGTTGGTGAGTGGCAGTCTGGCTACACCTTC; CDR3: CSVGEWQSGYTF
V: TRBV2; J: TRBJ2-1; size: few; D: TRBD1; DNA: TGTGCCAGCATGGGACAGCCGAGCTCCTACAATGAGCAGTTCTTC; CDR3: CASMGQPSSYNEQFF
V: TRBV30; J: TRBJ1-2; size: -; D: -; DNA: TGTGCCTGGAGAGCATCTACAGGGATCTATGGCTACACCTTC; CDR3: CAWRASTGIYGYTF
V: TRBV6-5; J: TRBJ2-3; size: -; D: TRBD2; DNA: TGTGCCAGCAGTTACCGTGGCGGGGGGGCGTTTGATACGCAGTATTTT; CDR3: CASSYRGGGAFDTQYF
V: TRBV6-1; J: TRBJ2-7; size: -; D: -; DNA: TGTGCCAGCAGGGACTTTTTCTACGAGCAGTACTTC; CDR3: CASRDFFYEQYF
V: TRBV28; J: TRBJ1-5; size: -; D: TRBD1; DNA: TGTGCCAGCAGTTTGGACAGGGGGCGATATCAGCCCCAGCATTTT; CDR3: CASSLDRGRYQPQHF
V: TRBV2; J: TRBJ1-5; size: -; D: -; DNA: TGTGCCAGCAATAGAAGGGGGGACCAGCCCCAGCATTTT; CDR3: CASNRRGDQPQHF
V: TRBV5-4; J: TRBJ2-7; size: -; D: -; DNA: TGTGCCAGCAGCAGGGGACTTGACTCCTACGAGCAGTACTTC; CDR3: CASSRGLDSYEQYF
V: TRBV7-2; J: TRBJ2-2; size: -; D: -; DNA: TGTGCCAGCAGCAATACCCTTTTTTTGTCCGCCGGGGAGCTGTTTTTT; CDR3: CASSNTLFLSAGELFF
V: TRBV7-3; J: TRBJ2-2; size: -; D: TRBD1; DNA: TGTGCCAGCAGCTCCCCCGGGGACAGGGGGGATCCCGGGGAGCTGTTTTTT; CDR3: CASSSPGDRGDPGELFF
V: TRBV7-3; J: TRBJ1-1; size: -; D: -; DNA: TGTGCCAGCAGCTTGGGCTTTGGGGCCACTGAAGCTTTCTTT; CDR3: CASSLGFGATEAFF
V: TRBV4-2; J: TRBJ2-7; size: once; D: -; DNA: TGTGCCAGCAGCCCGGGACTTTCCTACGAGCAGTACTTC; CDR3: CASSPGLSYEQYF
V: TRBV6-5; J: TRBJ2-2; size: -; D: TRBD2; DNA: TGTGCCAGCAGCTCCGGACTAGCGACCGGGGAGCTGTTTTTT; CDR3: CASSSGLATGELFF
V: TRBV28; J: TRBJ2-4; size: -; D: -; DNA: TGTGCCAGCAGTCTCGGGGGCCCTCAAAACATTCAGTACTTC; CDR3: CASSLGGPQNIQYF
V: TRBV28; J: TRBJ1-2; size: -; D: -; DNA: TGTGCCAGCAGTACGTACTCAGTCTATGGCTACACCTTC; CDR3: CASSTYSVYGYTF
V: TRBV4-2; J: TRBJ2-3; size: -; D: TRBD2; DNA: TGTGCCAGCAGCCAACAGAACCCGGGACTAGCGGGAGGAGATACGCAGTATTTT; CDR3: CASSQQNPGLAGGDTQYF
V: TRBV20-1; J: TRBJ2-7; size: -; D: -; DNA: TGCAGTGCTAGAGATCATAACGAGCAGTACTTC; CDR3: CSARDHNEQYF